A selection of T cell receptor beta chains follows, all from one sample in a study of cytomegalovirus exposure and HLA in healthy donors. The repertoire was sequenced with immunoSEQ multiplex PCR; TCRdb's copy has only in-frame clones and lacks some. Of around 180,000 clones in the sample, about 85% were seen once. What was sequenced was PBMCs. These receptors all come from a boy younger than 10 in good health and CMV-seronegative. CDR3s include the opening cysteine and the closing phenylalanine or tryptophan. Each record gives: V gene, J gene, clone size, D gene, CDR3 DNA, CDR3 protein. The D gene is left open where the match is weak. Size tells how often a clone was seen (once, few, many) or the class of an expanded clone, and some rows leave it out.

v_call: TRBV30
j_call: TRBJ2-5
clone_size: .
d_call: TRBD1
cdr3_nt: TGTGCCTGGAGGGACAGGGGTGATGAGACCCAGTACTTC
cdr3_aa: CAWRDRGDETQYF

v_call: TRBV7-8
j_call: TRBJ2-1
clone_size: .
d_call: .
cdr3_nt: TGTGCCAGCAGACTCATAGGGGTGAACAATGAGCAGTTCTTC
cdr3_aa: CASRLIGVNNEQFF

v_call: TRBV28
j_call: TRBJ2-1
clone_size: .
d_call: .
cdr3_nt: TGTGCCAGCAGTTTTAGAACGGGTGAGCAGTTCTTC
cdr3_aa: CASSFRTGEQFF

v_call: TRBV28
j_call: TRBJ2-3
clone_size: .
d_call: .
cdr3_nt: TGTGCCAGCAGTCCACCAGGCACAGATACGCAGTATTTT
cdr3_aa: CASSPPGTDTQYF

v_call: TRBV29-1
j_call: TRBJ1-1
clone_size: .
d_call: .
cdr3_nt: TGCAGCGTTGATTCAGAGAACACTGAAGCTTTCTTT
cdr3_aa: CSVDSENTEAFF

v_call: TRBV5-1
j_call: TRBJ2-7
clone_size: .
d_call: TRBD2
cdr3_nt: TGCGCCAGCACCTTGGGGGCAGGGGGCTCACTAGCGGGAGGGCCGTATGAGCAGTACTTC
cdr3_aa: CASTLGAGGSLAGGPYEQYF

v_call: TRBV28
j_call: TRBJ2-7
clone_size: .
d_call: .
cdr3_nt: TGTGCCAGCAGTTTATTTCCTAGCGTCTACGAGCAGTACTTC
cdr3_aa: CASSLFPSVYEQYF

v_call: TRBV9
j_call: TRBJ2-1
clone_size: .
d_call: TRBD2
cdr3_nt: TGTGCCAGCAGCGTAGCTGTAGCGGGAGGGTTAGGTGAGCAGTTCTTC
cdr3_aa: CASSVAVAGGLGEQFF

v_call: TRBV7-7
j_call: TRBJ2-2
clone_size: few
d_call: .
cdr3_nt: TGTGCTAGTGTCACCGGGGAGCTGTTTTTT
cdr3_aa: CASVTGELFF

v_call: TRBV6-5
j_call: TRBJ1-1
clone_size: .
d_call: TRBD1
cdr3_nt: TGTGCCAGCAGCTGGGGACAGACGAACACTGAAGCTTTCTTT
cdr3_aa: CASSWGQTNTEAFF

v_call: TRBV4-2
j_call: TRBJ2-6
clone_size: .
d_call: .
cdr3_nt: TGTGCCAGCAGCCAAGATTTGGGGCCTTACTCTGGGGCCAACGTCCTGACTTTC
cdr3_aa: CASSQDLGPYSGANVLTF

v_call: TRBV9
j_call: TRBJ2-1
clone_size: .
d_call: TRBD2
cdr3_nt: TGTGCCAGCACCCGCCGGACTAGCACCGACTCCTACAATGAGCAGTTCTTC
cdr3_aa: CASTRRTSTDSYNEQFF

v_call: TRBV11-2
j_call: TRBJ2-3
clone_size: .
d_call: TRBD2
cdr3_nt: TGTGCCAGCAGCCAGCGGGAGGTCAGCACAGATACGCAGTATTTT
cdr3_aa: CASSQREVSTDTQYF

v_call: TRBV2
j_call: TRBJ2-1
clone_size: .
d_call: .
cdr3_nt: TGTGCCACGTCGGTTGGCAATGAGCAGTTCTTC
cdr3_aa: CATSVGNEQFF

v_call: TRBV6-6
j_call: TRBJ2-1
clone_size: .
d_call: .
cdr3_nt: TGTGCCAGCAGAGGGACAAACTCCTACAATGAGCAGTTCTTC
cdr3_aa: CASRGTNSYNEQFF

v_call: TRBV6-5
j_call: TRBJ1-5
clone_size: once
d_call: .
cdr3_nt: TGTGCCAGCAGTGCACAGGGAATGGGCCAGCCCCAGCATTTT
cdr3_aa: CASSAQGMGQPQHF

v_call: TRBV2
j_call: TRBJ2-7
clone_size: few
d_call: TRBD2
cdr3_nt: TGTGCCAGCAGTGGAAAAACTAGCGGACTCTACGAGCAGTACTTC
cdr3_aa: CASSGKTSGLYEQYF

v_call: TRBV2
j_call: TRBJ1-5
clone_size: .
d_call: .
cdr3_nt: TGTGCCAGCAGCACCATGGGTGGGCAAGAGCCCCAGCATTTT
cdr3_aa: CASSTMGGQEPQHF

v_call: TRBV5-8
j_call: TRBJ1-6
clone_size: .
d_call: .
cdr3_nt: TGTGCCAGCATCTTGGGACACGGCTCCTATAATTCACCCCTCCACTTT
cdr3_aa: CASILGHGSYNSPLHF

v_call: TRBV5-1
j_call: TRBJ2-7
clone_size: .
d_call: TRBD2
cdr3_nt: TGCGCCAGCAGCTCGGGGACTAGCGGTTTCTCCTACGAGCAGTACTTC
cdr3_aa: CASSSGTSGFSYEQYF

v_call: TRBV7-3
j_call: TRBJ1-1
clone_size: .
d_call: TRBD1
cdr3_nt: TGTGCCAGCAGCAAGGACAGGCTCACTGAAGCTTTCTTT
cdr3_aa: CASSKDRLTEAFF

v_call: TRBV19
j_call: TRBJ2-2
clone_size: .
d_call: .
cdr3_nt: TGTGCCAGTAGTATAGGACAGGTCACCGGGGAGCTGTTTTTT
cdr3_aa: CASSIGQVTGELFF

v_call: TRBV19
j_call: TRBJ2-5
clone_size: .
d_call: .
cdr3_nt: TGTGCCAGTAGTATTGCTGCTAGCAGCCAAGAGACCCAGTACTTC
cdr3_aa: CASSIAASSQETQYF

v_call: TRBV5-1
j_call: TRBJ2-7
clone_size: .
d_call: TRBD1
cdr3_nt: TGCGCCAGCAGGTCCGGGACAGGGGGTTACTCCTACGAGCAGTACTTC
cdr3_aa: CASRSGTGGYSYEQYF

v_call: TRBV6-5
j_call: TRBJ2-4
clone_size: .
d_call: .
cdr3_nt: TGTGCCAGCAGTTACTCGAGGGTCGCCAAAAACATTCAGTACTTC
cdr3_aa: CASSYSRVAKNIQYF